Below, 27 T cell receptor beta chains from the same sample are listed, as sequenced in a study of shared T cell receptors in the human thymus. Sequencing was performed with immunoSEQ multiplex PCR; in TCRdb, only in-frame clones are kept and a portion is missing. The sample yields hundreds of thousands of clones, about 89% seen once. These data also featured in a second study, about human thymus T cells.

Sequenced input: thymocytes. The receptor source for this set is a boy in the first two years of life with a congenital heart defect.

This rearrangement joins TRBV6-1 to TRBJ2-7; D perhaps matches TRBD1 (5 bases). This CDR3 region has 15 residues. The germline V gene has CDR1 MNHNS and CDR2 SASEGT. Trimming stripped 2 bases from V and 1 base from J, with 12 bases between. This CDR3 is CASSEWGRKSYEQYF. The CDR3 DNA sequence: TGTGCCAGCAGTGAATGGGGCAGGAAATCCTACGAGCAGTACTTC.

This clone came up a few times. The chain is built from TRBV4-1 and TRBJ2-7; 8 bases map to TRBD1. The trim removed 6 bases at V and 3 bases at J, leaving 7 bases unmatched. CDR3 size: 14 residues. The germline gives CDR1 MGHRA, CDR2 YSYEKL. In DNA form, the CDR3 reads TGCGCCAGCAGACTCGACAGGGGCAGCTACGAGCAGTACTTC. It encodes CASRLDRGSYEQYF.

This chain connects TRBV5-1 to TRBJ2-5; 8 bases match TRBD1. Germline-derived CDR1 and CDR2 are SGHRS and YFSETQ. The CDR3 is 16 residues long. V lost 0 bases to trimming and J lost 2 bases; unmatched junction nucleotides: 6. The CDR3 DNA follows: TGCGCCAGCAGCTTGGACCACAGGGGGGAACAAGAGACCCAGTACTTC. Its translation: CASSLDHRGEQETQYF. Together with reference TRBV5-1 and TRBJ2-5, the CDR3 gives the full variable domain: KAGVTQTPRYLIKTRGQQVTLSCSPISGHRSVSWYQQTPGQGLQFLFEYFSETQRNKGNFPGRFSGRQFSNSRSEMNVSTLELGDSALYLCASSLDHRGEQETQYFGPGTRLLVL.

CDR3 sequence reads: CASSRTSGGHTGELFF. CDR3 DNA sequence: TGTGCCAGCAGCCGAACTAGCGGGGGACACACCGGGGAGCTGTTTTTT. This rearrangement joins TRBV27 to TRBJ2-2; 11 nucleotides align to TRBD2. Germline V gene sequence: CDR1 MNHEY, CDR2 SMNVEV (reference sequence). Trimming at V came to 6 bases and at J to 3 bases, leaving 6 bases not matched to a gene. The CDR3 consists of 16 residues.

The chain carries TRBV30 and TRBJ1-4, with D perhaps TRBD1 (5 bases). Trimming shortened V by 2 bases and J by 8 bases, and 24 bases separated the two germline ends. Germline CDR1 and CDR2: GTSNPN and SVGIG (reference sequence). This CDR3 is 17 amino acids long. The CDR3 DNA reads as TGTGCCTGGAGTCTTTCTATTATCTTAGGGGCAGGCGAAAAACTGTTTTTT. Its translation: CAWSLSIILGAGEKLFF. Full variable domain (remainder filled in from reference TRBV30 and TRBJ1-4): SQTIHQWPATLVQPVGSPLSLECTVEGTSNPNLYWYRQAAGRGLQLLFYSVGIGQISSEVPQNLSASRPQDRQFILSSKKLLLSDSGFYLCAWSLSIILGAGEKLFFGSGTQLSVL.

The rearrangement uses TRBV4-1 and TRBJ2-7; 10 bases align to TRBD2. The J segment lost 4 bases and the V segment lost 1 base, leaving 7 bases of the junction unmatched. The CDR3 spans 16 residues. Germline V gene sequence: CDR1 MGHRA, CDR2 YSYEKL. The CDR3 spells CASSQAPASGSYEQYF. The CDR3 nucleotides are TGCGCCAGCAGCCAAGCTCCGGCTAGCGGGAGTTACGAGCAGTACTTC.

This chain uses TRBV5-6 with TRBJ1-2; D perhaps matches TRBD1 (6 bases). Per germline, CDR1 SGHDT and CDR2 YYEEEE. The CDR3 sequence is 15 residues long. V was shortened by 3 bases and J by 4 bases, with 16 bases between the two germline ends. CDR3 in amino acids: CASSYSPGAAYGYTF. CDR3 nucleotide sequence: TGTGCCAGCAGCTACTCTCCAGGGGCCGCCTATGGCTACACCTTC.

This rearrangement joins TRBV19 to TRBJ1-6; D perhaps matches TRBD1 (6 bases). There are 13 residues in the CDR3. V gave up 9 bases and J gave up 4 bases, with 10 bases separating them. The germline gives CDR1 LNHDA, CDR2 SQIVND (reference sequence). The CDR3 spells CASGQYYNSPLHF. CDR3 coding DNA: TGTGCCAGCGGACAGTATTATAATTCACCCCTCCACTTT.

The chain uses TRBV7-8 and TRBJ2-3, with TRBD2 matching over 13 bases. Germline V lookup: CDR1 SGHVS, CDR2 FQNEAQ. CDR3 length: 16 residues. The ends lost 5 bases at V and 5 bases at J; junction bases unmatched: 7. The CDR3 DNA reads as TGTGCCAGCAGCCTCCCTACTAGCGGGGGGGTAGATACGCAGTATTTT. Residues: CASSLPTSGGVDTQYF.

This chain links TRBV28 with TRBJ2-7, with 7 bases fitting TRBD2. CDR3 length: 14 amino acids. CDR1 MDHEN and CDR2 SYDVKM come from the germline V gene. The V and J ends lost 7 bases and 0 bases, in that order; junction bases with no gene match: 6. CDR3 sequence: CASNRGVGSYEQYF. CDR3 in DNA: TGTGCCAGCAACCGGGGGGTTGGCTCCTACGAGCAGTACTTC.

The chain is built from TRBV29-1 and TRBJ2-7; D perhaps matches TRBD2 (6 bases). Germline CDR1 SQVTM, CDR2 ANQGSEA. The CDR3 contains 12 residues. V shed 0 bases and J shed 7 bases, with 10 bases lying between them. This chain's CDR3 is CSVEDGGREQYF. The CDR3, as DNA: TGCAGCGTTGAAGATGGGGGGAGGGAGCAGTACTTC.

The chain carries TRBV27 and TRBJ1-1; TRBD1 might be the D (5 bases). Germline lookup yields CDR1 MNHEY and CDR2 SMNVEV (reference sequence). The CDR3 is 14 amino acids. Between the trimmed V and J ends, which lost 8 bases and 1 base, there was a span of 14 bases. DNA for the CDR3: TGTGCCAGCCTCACCCGGGGGAGGAACACTGAAGCTTTCTTT. Protein product: CASLTRGRNTEAFF.

This chain joins TRBV30 and TRBJ2-5; 9 bases fit TRBD1. Germline V gene lookup returns CDR1 GTSNPN and CDR2 SVGIG (reference sequence). The junction had 6 bases not matched to a gene; V was cut back by 5 bases and J by 5 bases. CDR3 size: 13 residues. In DNA form, the CDR3 reads TGTGCCTGGGAACAGGGGGCTGCGGAGACCCAGTACTTC. Translation gives CAWEQGAAETQYF.

J is TRBJ1-3 and V is TRBV14, with 10 nucleotides matching TRBD1. The CDR3 totals 14 residues. V shed 2 bases, J shed 8 bases, and the junction held 3 bases outside the gene matches. Germline CDR1 reads SGHDN; CDR2 reads FVKESK. CDR3 in amino acids: CASSQTDRGDTIYF. The CDR3, as DNA: TGTGCCAGCAGCCAAACGGACAGGGGGGACACCATATATTTT.

To note about this clone: The junction departs from germline at one end; a sequencing error may be responsible. The rearrangement links TRBV5-6 to TRBJ1-2; D gene unclear. Germline V lookup: CDR1 SGHDT, CDR2 YYEEEE. The CDR3 is 14 residues long. The CDR3, as DNA: TGTGCCAGCAGCTTGGAAAGAGCTAACTATGGCTACGCCTTC. It yields the protein CASSLERANYGYAF.

The J gene is TRBJ2-1, the V gene TRBV4-1, with D possibly being TRBD1 (5 bases). This CDR3 comprises 16 residues. CDR1 is MGHRA and CDR2 is YSYEKL in the germline V gene. V gave up 0 bases and J gave up 0 bases, with 9 bases separating them. The CDR3 spells CASSQEGQGSYNEQFF. CDR3 coding DNA: TGCGCCAGCAGCCAAGAGGGGCAGGGCTCCTACAATGAGCAGTTCTTC.

This clone was picked up one time. The chain employs TRBV4-3 and TRBJ2-3; 8 nucleotides line up with TRBD1. The CDR3 is 17 amino acids. Looked up from germline, CDR1 is LGHNA and CDR2 is YSLEER. V shed 2 bases and J 0 bases; nucleotides not matched to a gene: 7. CDR3 residues: CASSQIRTGGSTDTQYF. CDR3 sequence (DNA): TGCGCCAGCAGCCAAATTCGCACAGGGGGAAGCACAGATACGCAGTATTTT.

The rearrangement uses TRBV28 and TRBJ2-7, with TRBD1 matching over 7 bases. J lost 6 bases, V lost 6 bases, and 14 bases had no gene match. The germline V gene has CDR1 MDHEN and CDR2 SYDVKM. The CDR3 is made up of 15 amino acids. The CDR3 nucleotides read TGTGCCAGCAGCCCCAACCGGGACAGTGAACGCGAGCAGTACTTC. Protein product: CASSPNRDSEREQYF. The variable domain in full, completed from reference TRBV28 and TRBJ2-7, reads DVKVTQSSRYLVKRTGEKVFLECVQDMDHENMFWYRQDPGLGLRLIYFSYDVKMKEKGDIPEGYSVSREKKERFSLILESASTNQTSMYLCASSPNRDSEREQYFGPGTRLTVT.

This clone was observed a handful of times. The rearrangement links TRBV4-2 to TRBJ2-3, with 12 nucleotides matching TRBD2. CDR1 is LGHNA and CDR2 is YNFKEQ in the germline V gene. The CDR3 totals 16 residues. V gave up 4 bases and J gave up 5 bases; unmatched junction bases: 7. The CDR3 nucleotides read TGTGCCAGCAGCCCTCTAGCGGGGGGGTATGGAGATACGCAGTATTTT. Protein product: CASSPLAGGYGDTQYF.

This clone was observed a single time. CDR3 in amino acids: CASTNSPGDQETQYF. CDR3 nucleotide sequence: TGTGCCAGCACCAATTCACCCGGGGACCAAGAGACCCAGTACTTC. The V and J genes are TRBV28 and TRBJ2-5, with a weak D call TRBD2 (5 bases). Germline CDR1 and CDR2: MDHEN and SYDVKM. There are 15 residues in the CDR3. V was clipped by 7 bases and J by 0 bases, with 15 bases between them.

This clone was recorded once. This chain uses TRBV7-9 with TRBJ2-6; 12 positions agree with TRBD1. V was clipped by 5 bases and J by 4 bases; unmatched bases: 3. Germline assignment: CDR1 SEHNR and CDR2 FQNEAQ (reference sequence). CDR3 size: 16 residues. The CDR3 DNA reads TGTGCCAGCAGCCCGGGACAGGGGGCAGGGGCCAACGTCCTGACTTTC. Residues: CASSPGQGAGANVLTF.

This chain uses TRBV23-1 with TRBJ2-7; the match to TRBD2 covers 9 bases. TRBV23-1 is placed among ORFs of uncertain function. This CDR3 has 17 residues. Germline trimming cut 4 bases from V and 6 bases from J; bases unmatched to any gene: 16. DNA of the CDR3: TGCGCCAGCAGTCCCTTTATTGCGCTAGCGGGATCATGCGAGCAGTACTTC. The encoded protein is CASSPFIALAGSCEQYF.

V and J are TRBV4-1 and TRBJ2-7; 8 bases are shared with TRBD2. Trimming took 0 bases from V and 3 from J; bases not matched to a gene: 10. CDR1 MGHRA and CDR2 YSYEKL come from the germline V gene. This CDR3 spans 17 amino acids. The CDR3 protein is CASSQDWRTGLDYEQYF. CDR3 coding DNA: TGCGCCAGCAGCCAAGATTGGCGTACGGGACTAGACTACGAGCAGTACTTC.

The gene calls are TRBV6-5 and TRBJ1-6, with D possibly TRBD1 on 5 matching bases. This CDR3 has 15 residues. Per germline, CDR1 MNHEY and CDR2 SVGAGI. V lost 0 bases, J lost 9 bases, and 12 bases lay in between. CDR3: CASSYSARGGSPLHF. CDR3 nucleotides: TGTGCCAGCAGTTACTCTGCTAGGGGAGGTTCACCCCTCCACTTT.

The CDR3 DNA reads as TGTGCCAGCAGTTACTCGAAGGCGGGGGGATGCACTGAAGCTTTCTTT. Amino acids: CASSYSKAGGCTEAFF. The chain carries TRBV6-5 and TRBJ1-1; possibly TRBD1 for D (5 bases). The CDR3 has 16 residues. Per the germline V gene, CDR1 is MNHEY and CDR2 is SVGAGI. The V end was cut by 0 bases, the J end by 4 bases, with 15 bases between.

This clone was counted once. The V and J genes are TRBV6-6 and TRBJ1-2; tentatively, D is TRBD1 (6 bases). The CDR3 covers 12 residues. Trimming took off 5 bases at V and 8 bases at J, with 12 bases between the two ends. Germline loops: CDR1 MNHNY, CDR2 SVGAGI (reference sequence). The CDR3 DNA is TGTGCCAGCAGTAGCGGACAGTTGGGCTACACCTTC. This encodes CASSSGQLGYTF.

This clone came up once. The chain joins TRBV10-3 to TRBJ1-1, with a weak D call TRBD1 (6 bases). The V gene's germline CDR1 is ENHRY and CDR2 SYGVKD. The CDR3 length is 13 residues. V was clipped by 3 bases and J by 4 bases, with 9 bases between them. The CDR3: CAISDRGSTEAFF. CDR3 DNA: TGTGCCATCAGTGATAGGGGGAGCACTGAAGCTTTCTTT.